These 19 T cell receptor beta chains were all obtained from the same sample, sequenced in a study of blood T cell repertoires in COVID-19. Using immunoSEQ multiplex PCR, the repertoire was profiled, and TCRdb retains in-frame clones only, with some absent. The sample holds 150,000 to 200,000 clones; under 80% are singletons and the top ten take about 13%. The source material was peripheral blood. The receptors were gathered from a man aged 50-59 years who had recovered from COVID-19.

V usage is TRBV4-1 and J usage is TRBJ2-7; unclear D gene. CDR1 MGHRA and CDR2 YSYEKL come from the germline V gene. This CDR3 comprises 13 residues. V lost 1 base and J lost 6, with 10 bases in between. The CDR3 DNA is TGCGCCAGCAGCCAAGCATCGCCTAGCGAGCAGTACTTC. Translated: CASSQASPSEQYF.

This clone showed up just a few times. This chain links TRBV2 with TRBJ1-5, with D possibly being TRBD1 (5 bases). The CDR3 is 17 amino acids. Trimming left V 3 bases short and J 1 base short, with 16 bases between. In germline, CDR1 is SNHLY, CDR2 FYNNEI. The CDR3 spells CASSEGGNTPSNQPQHF. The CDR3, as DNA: TGTGCCAGCAGTGAGGGGGGGAACACGCCGAGCAATCAGCCCCAGCATTTT.

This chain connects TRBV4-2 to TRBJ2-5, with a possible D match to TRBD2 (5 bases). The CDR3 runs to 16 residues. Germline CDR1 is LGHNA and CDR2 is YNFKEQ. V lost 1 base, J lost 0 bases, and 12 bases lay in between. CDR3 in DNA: TGTGCCAGCAGCCAAGGCTGGGAGAAGTACCAAGAGACCCAGTACTTC. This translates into CASSQGWEKYQETQYF.

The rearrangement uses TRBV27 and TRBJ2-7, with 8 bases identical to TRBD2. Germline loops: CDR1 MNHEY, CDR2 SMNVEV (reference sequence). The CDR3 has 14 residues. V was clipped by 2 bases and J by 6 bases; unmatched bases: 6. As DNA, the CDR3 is TGTGCCAGCAGTTTACTTAGCGGGAAATCCGAGCAGTACTTC. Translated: CASSLLSGKSEQYF.

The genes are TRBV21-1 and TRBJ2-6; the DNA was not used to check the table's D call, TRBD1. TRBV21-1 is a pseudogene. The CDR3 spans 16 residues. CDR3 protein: CASKTPVRSGANVLTF. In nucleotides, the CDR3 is TGTGCCAGCAAGACACCGGTTCGGTCTGGGGCCAACGTCCTGACTTTC.

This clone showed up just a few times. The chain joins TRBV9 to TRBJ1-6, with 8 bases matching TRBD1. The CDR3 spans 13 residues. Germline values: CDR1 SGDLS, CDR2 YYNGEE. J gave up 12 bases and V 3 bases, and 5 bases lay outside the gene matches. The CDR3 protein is CASSGQGLQPLHF. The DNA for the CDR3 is TGTGCCAGCAGCGGACAGGGGTTACAACCCCTCCACTTT. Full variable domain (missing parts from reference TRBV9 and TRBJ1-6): DSGVTQTPKHLITATGQRVTLRCSPRSGDLSVYWYQQSLDQGLQFLIQYYNGEERAKGNILERFSAQQFPDLHSELNLSSLELGDSALYFCASSGQGLQPLHFGNGTRLTVT.

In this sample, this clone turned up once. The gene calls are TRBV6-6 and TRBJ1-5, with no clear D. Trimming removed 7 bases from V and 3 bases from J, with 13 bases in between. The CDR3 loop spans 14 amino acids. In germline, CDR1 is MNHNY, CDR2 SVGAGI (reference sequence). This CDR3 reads CASTEYGFNQPQHF. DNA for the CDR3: TGTGCCAGCACCGAATACGGTTTCAATCAGCCCCAGCATTTT.

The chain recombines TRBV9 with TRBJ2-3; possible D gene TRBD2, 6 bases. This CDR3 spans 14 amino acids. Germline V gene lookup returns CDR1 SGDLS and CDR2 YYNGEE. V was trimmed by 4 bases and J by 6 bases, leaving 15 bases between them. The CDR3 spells CASSPAGPLDTQYF. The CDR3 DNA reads TGTGCCAGCAGCCCCGCGGGGCCGTTGGATACGCAGTATTTT.

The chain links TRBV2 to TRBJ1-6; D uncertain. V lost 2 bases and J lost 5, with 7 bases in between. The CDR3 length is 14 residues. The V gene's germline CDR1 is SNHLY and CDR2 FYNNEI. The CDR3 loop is CASSEQVHNSPLHF. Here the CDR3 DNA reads TGTGCCAGCAGTGAACAGGTCCATAATTCACCCCTCCACTTT.

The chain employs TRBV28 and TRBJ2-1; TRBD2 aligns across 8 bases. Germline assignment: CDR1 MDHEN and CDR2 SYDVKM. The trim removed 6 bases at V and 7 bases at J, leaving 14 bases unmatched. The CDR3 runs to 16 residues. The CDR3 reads CASSRGGRLIRNEQFF. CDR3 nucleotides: TGTGCCAGCAGCCGCGGGGGGCGCTTGATTCGGAATGAGCAGTTCTTC. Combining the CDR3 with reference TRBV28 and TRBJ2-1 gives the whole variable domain DVKVTQSSRYLVKRTGEKVFLECVQDMDHENMFWYRQDPGLGLRLIYFSYDVKMKEKGDIPEGYSVSREKKERFSLILESASTNQTSMYLCASSRGGRLIRNEQFFGPGTRLTVL.

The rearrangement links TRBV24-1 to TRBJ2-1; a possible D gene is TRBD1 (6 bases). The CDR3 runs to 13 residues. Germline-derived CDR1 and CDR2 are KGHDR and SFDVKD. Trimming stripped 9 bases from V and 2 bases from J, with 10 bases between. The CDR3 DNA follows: TGTGCCACCTCCGGACAGCCCTACAATGAGCAGTTCTTC. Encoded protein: CATSGQPYNEQFF.

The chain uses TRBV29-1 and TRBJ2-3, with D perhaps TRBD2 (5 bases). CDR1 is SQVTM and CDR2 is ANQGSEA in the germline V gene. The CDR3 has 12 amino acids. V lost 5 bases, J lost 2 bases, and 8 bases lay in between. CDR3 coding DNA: TGCAGCGTTCAAGCGGTCACAGATACGCAGTATTTT. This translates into CSVQAVTDTQYF.

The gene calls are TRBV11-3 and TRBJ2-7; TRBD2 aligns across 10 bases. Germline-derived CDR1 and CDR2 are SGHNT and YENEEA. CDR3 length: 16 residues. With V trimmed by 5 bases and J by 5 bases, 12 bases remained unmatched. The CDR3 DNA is TGTGCCAGCAGCCCCTCCCCTAGCGGGAGAATCCACGAGCAGTACTTC. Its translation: CASSPSPSGRIHEQYF.

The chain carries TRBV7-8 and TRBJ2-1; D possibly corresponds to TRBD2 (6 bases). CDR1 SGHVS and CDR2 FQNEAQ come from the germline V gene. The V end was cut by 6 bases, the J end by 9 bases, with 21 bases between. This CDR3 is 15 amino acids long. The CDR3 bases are TGTGCCAGCAGGAAGACGGGAGTGGCGTTCGGTGAGCAGTTCTTC. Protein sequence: CASRKTGVAFGEQFF.

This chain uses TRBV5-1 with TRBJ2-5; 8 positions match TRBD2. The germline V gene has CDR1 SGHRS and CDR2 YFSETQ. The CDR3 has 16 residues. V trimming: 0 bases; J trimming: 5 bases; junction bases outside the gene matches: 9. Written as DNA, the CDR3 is TGCGCCAGCAGCTTGGCCAGCGGGAGTTTTGAGGAGACCCAGTACTTC. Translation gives CASSLASGSFEETQYF.

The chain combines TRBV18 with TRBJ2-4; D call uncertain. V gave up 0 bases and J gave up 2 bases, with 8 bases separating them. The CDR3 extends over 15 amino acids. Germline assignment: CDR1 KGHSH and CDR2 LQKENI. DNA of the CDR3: TGTGCCAGCTCACCACCGTCGGTGTCCAAAAACATTCAGTACTTC. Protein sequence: CASSPPSVSKNIQYF.

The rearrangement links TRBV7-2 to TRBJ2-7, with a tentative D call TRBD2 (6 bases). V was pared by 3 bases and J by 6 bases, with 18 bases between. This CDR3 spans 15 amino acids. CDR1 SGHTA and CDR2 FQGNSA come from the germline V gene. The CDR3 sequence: CASSFWGLKSLEQYF. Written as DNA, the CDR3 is TGTGCCAGCAGCTTTTGGGGACTCAAATCCCTCGAGCAGTACTTC.

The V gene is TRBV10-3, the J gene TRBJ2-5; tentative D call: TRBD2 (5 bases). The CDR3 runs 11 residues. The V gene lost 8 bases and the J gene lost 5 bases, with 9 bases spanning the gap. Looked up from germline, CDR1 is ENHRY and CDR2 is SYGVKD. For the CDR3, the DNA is TGTGCCATCCGATTAGCGGAGACCCAGTACTTC. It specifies CAIRLAETQYF.

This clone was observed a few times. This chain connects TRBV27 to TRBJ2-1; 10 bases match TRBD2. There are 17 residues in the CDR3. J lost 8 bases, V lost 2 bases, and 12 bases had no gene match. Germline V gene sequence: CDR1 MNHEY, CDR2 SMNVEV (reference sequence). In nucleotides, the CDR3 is TGTGCCAGCAGTTTAAGTACTAGCGGGGCCGGTACATATGAGCAGTTCTTC. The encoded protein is CASSLSTSGAGTYEQFF.